The TCR beta chain described here comes from a study of blood T cell repertoires in COVID-19. Across the study: Sources were T cells, B-cell-depleted T cells, or PBMCs; the material itself was cDNA or gDNA.

Germline CDR1 reads SGDLS; CDR2 reads YYNGEE. Trimming removed 4 bases from V and 2 bases from J; junction bases left unmatched: 13. The length of the CDR3 is 17 residues. Original handling: Estimation of nucleated cell counts relied on the amplification of reference gene primers. TCRdb's table, derived via immunoSEQ multiplex PCR, lists solely in-frame clones and lacks some. V, J and clone size are those of that table, while D and trimming were read from the DNA. The sample has some 320,000 clones; roughly 85% are singletons. The chain joins TRBV9 to TRBJ2-3; 7 bases are shared with TRBD2. Source material: peripheral blood. The sequence was obtained from a human donor in a cohort sampled during active COVID-19. CDR3 sequence: CASSPKWLGTNTDTQYF. CDR3 sequence (DNA): TGTGCCAGCAGCCCAAAGTGGTTAGGGACTAACACAGATACGCAGTATTTT.